The next 31 T cell receptor beta chains were all read from a single sample in a study of radiation and T cells in renal cell carcinoma. Profiling relied on immunoSEQ multiplex PCR, and the TCRdb table lists in-frame clones only, not all of them. This table has 130,000 to 150,000 clones, approximately 90% appearing once. As for time point: baseline pretreatment blood. Treatment defined: 15 Gy SBRT to primary tumor, nephrectomy 4 weeks later. Here the sequenced sample was blood, taken from a patient whose treatment included radiotherapy and nephrectomy. These receptors came from a woman between 65 and 79 years old with renal cell carcinoma.

The chain employs TRBV30 and TRBJ2-7, with D unresolved. Germline CDR1 reads GTSNPN; CDR2 reads SVGIG (reference sequence). This CDR3 has 12 amino acids. Trimming removed 1 base at V and 4 bases at J, with 8 bases between. The DNA for the CDR3 is TGTGCCTGGAGTGGGTCGGGTTACGAGCAGTACTTC. Protein sequence: CAWSGSGYEQYF.

This rearrangement joins TRBV19 to TRBJ1-2; D gene ambiguous. Germline CDR1 and CDR2: LNHDA and SQIVND (reference sequence). Deletions cut 6 bases from V and 7 bases from J, with 15 bases between. CDR3 size: 13 residues. The CDR3: CASSGRLAGGYTF. In nucleotides, the CDR3 is TGTGCCAGTAGCGGACGGCTCGCGGGTGGCTACACCTTC.

The chain employs TRBV10-3 and TRBJ2-3, with D uncertain. The CDR3 loop spans 12 amino acids. The germline V and J ends were trimmed by 4 bases and 6 bases, with 8 bases remaining between them. CDR1 and CDR2 from the germline V gene are ENHRY and SYGVKD. The CDR3 reads CAISGKGDTQYF. DNA for the CDR3: TGTGCCATCAGTGGAAAAGGGGATACGCAGTATTTT.

This clone appeared a single time. The chain couples TRBV29-1 to TRBJ1-3; no clear D gene. Germline V lookup: CDR1 SQVTM, CDR2 ANQGSEA. This CDR3 has 14 amino acids. Trimming took 6 bases from V and 8 from J, leaving 20 bases between them. Here the CDR3 reads CSVAASRKVDTIYF. In DNA, the CDR3 is TGCAGCGTCGCTGCGAGTAGGAAAGTCGACACCATATATTTT.

The CDR3 sequence: CASSLAVGGRIGANVLTF. CDR3 in DNA: TGTGCCAGCAGCTTAGCAGTGGGGGGGCGCATTGGGGCCAACGTCCTGACTTTC. The V gene is TRBV11-2, the J gene TRBJ2-6; D may be TRBD2 (7 bases). V dropped 1 base and J dropped 3 bases, with 16 bases sitting between them. The CDR3 totals 18 residues. Looked up from germline, CDR1 is SGHAT and CDR2 is FQNNGV.

The chain combines TRBV10-3 with TRBJ2-3; 7 bases map to TRBD2. This CDR3 comprises 16 residues. Trimming at V came to 5 bases and at J to 0 bases, leaving 8 bases not matched to a gene. CDR1 and CDR2 from the germline V gene are ENHRY and SYGVKD. The CDR3 protein is CAISPPGAGSTDTQYF. DNA of the CDR3: TGTGCCATCAGTCCGCCCGGAGCGGGGAGCACAGATACGCAGTATTTT.

The gene calls are TRBV6-5 and TRBJ1-2; perhaps TRBD1 as D (5 bases). Trimming left V 6 bases short and J 2 bases short, with 7 bases between. This CDR3 has 12 amino acids. In germline, CDR1 is MNHEY, CDR2 SVGAGI. CDR3 DNA: TGTGCCAGCAGACAGGAGAACTATGGCTACACCTTC. Amino acid sequence: CASRQENYGYTF.

The chain links TRBV9 to TRBJ2-1; 13 nucleotides agree with TRBD2. CDR1 is SGDLS, CDR2 YYNGEE, per germline. The ends lost 3 bases at V and 6 bases at J; junction bases unmatched: 12. The length of the CDR3 is 18 residues. In DNA, the CDR3 is TGTGCCAGCAGCGGCGGGACTAGCGGGGCCCTCCTCTTCAATGAGCAGTTCTTC. Translated: CASSGGTSGALLFNEQFF.

CDR3 amino acids: CASSFWAQSSNQPQHF. CDR3 bases: TGTGCCAGCAGCTTTTGGGCACAGAGTAGCAATCAGCCCCAGCATTTT. The V gene is TRBV5-6, the J gene TRBJ1-5; D is unclear. The CDR3 contains 16 residues. Germline V gives CDR1 SGHDT, CDR2 YYEEEE. V was trimmed by 2 bases and J by 0 bases, leaving 12 bases between them.

This clone was recorded a few times. The chain is built from TRBV14 and TRBJ1-1; tentative D call: TRBD1 (6 bases). CDR3 length equals 14 residues. Deletions cut 1 base from V and 5 bases from J, with 11 bases between. Germline V lookup: CDR1 SGHDN, CDR2 FVKESK. The CDR3 DNA sequence: TGTGCCAGCAGCCAAGTAGGCAGGGGAACTGAAGCTTTCTTT. It yields the protein CASSQVGRGTEAFF.

The count of this clone is one. J is TRBJ2-5 and V is TRBV6-1; no clear D. CDR3 length equals 12 residues. V lost 4 bases, J lost 3 bases, and 6 bases lay in between. The germline gives CDR1 MNHNS, CDR2 SASEGT. The CDR3 DNA follows: TGTGCCAGCAGTGCCCACAAAGAGACCCAGTACTTC. It encodes CASSAHKETQYF.

The chain links TRBV12-2 to TRBJ2-7. TRBV12-2 is a known pseudogene. CDR3 size: 15 residues. CDR3 sequence: CASRLARDTSYEQYF. The CDR3 nucleotides read TGTGCAAGTCGCTTAGCGCGGGACACCTCCTACGAGCAGTACTTC.

Concerning this clone: The sample holds other DNA sequences that translate to the same CDR3. This rearrangement joins TRBV7-2 to TRBJ1-1; D gene uncertain. V gave up 5 bases and J gave up 3 bases, with 10 bases separating them. Germline values: CDR1 SGHTA, CDR2 FQGNSA. The CDR3 sequence is 13 residues long. CDR3 sequence (DNA): TGTGCCAGCAGCCCCGTTGGGGACACTGAAGCTTTCTTT. Translating it yields CASSPVGDTEAFF.

The chain carries TRBV19 and TRBJ1-1, with 7 nucleotides matching TRBD1. The V and J ends lost 3 bases and 4 bases, in that order; junction bases with no gene match: 5. Looked up from germline, CDR1 is LNHDA and CDR2 is SQIVND (reference sequence). There are 14 residues in the CDR3. In DNA form, the CDR3 reads TGTGCCAGTAGTATCAGGGGGTGGAGCACTGAAGCTTTCTTT. Residues: CASSIRGWSTEAFF.

The V and J genes are TRBV7-3 and TRBJ1-2, with 9 positions matching TRBD1. Trimming took 6 bases from V and 7 from J; bases not matched to a gene: 6. Germline assignment: CDR1 SGHTA and CDR2 FQGTGA. This CDR3 contains 13 residues. Written as DNA, the CDR3 is TGTGCCAGCAGTCGGGACAGGGAGGGTGGCTACACCTTC. The encoded protein is CASSRDREGGYTF.

The chain couples TRBV7-9 to TRBJ2-2; no reliable D call. V was clipped by 6 bases and J by 1 base, with 9 bases between them. Germline values: CDR1 SEHNR, CDR2 FQNEAQ (reference sequence). The CDR3 spans 14 residues. DNA of the CDR3: TGTGCCAGCAGTAGGGTTCTGAACACCGGGGAGCTGTTTTTT. It translates to CASSRVLNTGELFF.

The chain carries TRBV30 and TRBJ2-3; the match to TRBD2 covers 9 bases. The CDR3 extends over 15 amino acids. J was trimmed by 6 bases and V by 0 bases; bases with no gene match: 7. Germline V gives CDR1 GTSNPN, CDR2 SVGIG (reference sequence). The CDR3 coding sequence is TGTGCCTGGAGTGTCTCTAGCGGGGCCTCTGATACGCAGTATTTT. Its translation: CAWSVSSGASDTQYF. The full variable domain, rest sourced from reference TRBV30 and TRBJ2-3, is SQTIHQWPATLVQPVGSPLSLECTVEGTSNPNLYWYRQAAGRGLQLLFYSVGIGQISSEVPQNLSASRPQDRQFILSSKKLLLSDSGFYLCAWSVSSGASDTQYFGPGTRLTVL.

The gene calls are TRBV7-2 and TRBJ2-1; 8 bases map to TRBD2. The CDR3 covers 12 residues. V gave up 5 bases and J gave up 9 bases; unmatched junction bases: 3. Germline loops: CDR1 SGHTA, CDR2 FQGNSA. CDR3 protein: CASSRTSSEQFF. CDR3 DNA: TGTGCCAGCAGCCGGACTAGCAGTGAGCAGTTCTTC.

This clone was observed once. This sequence joins TRBV5-1 and TRBJ2-7; 12 bases are shared with TRBD2. V lost 3 bases, J lost 7 bases, and 5 bases stayed unmatched. CDR3 size: 14 residues. Per germline, CDR1 SGHRS and CDR2 YFSETQ. The CDR3 reads CASSSSGGAWEQYF. The CDR3 DNA reads TGCGCCAGCAGCTCTAGCGGGGGGGCCTGGGAGCAGTACTTC. Supplemented by reference TRBV5-1 and TRBJ2-7, the full variable domain reads KAGVTQTPRYLIKTRGQQVTLSCSPISGHRSVSWYQQTPGQGLQFLFEYFSETQRNKGNFPGRFSGRQFSNSRSEMNVSTLELGDSALYLCASSSSGGAWEQYFGPGTRLTVT.

The chain couples TRBV7-2 to TRBJ2-7; 7 nucleotides line up with TRBD2. This CDR3 contains 16 residues. Trimming removed 1 base from V and 0 bases from J; junction bases left unmatched: 6. Germline CDR1 SGHTA, CDR2 FQGNSA. This chain's CDR3 is CASSLEGRVVSYEQYF. CDR3 sequence (DNA): TGTGCCAGCAGCTTAGAGGGGAGGGTAGTCTCCTACGAGCAGTACTTC. Based on the CDR3 plus reference TRBV7-2 and TRBJ2-7, the full variable domain is GAGVSQSPSNKVTEKGKDVELRCDPISGHTALYWYRQSLGQGLEFLIYFQGNSAPDKSGLPSDRFSAERTGGSVSTLTIQRTQQEDSAVYLCASSLEGRVVSYEQYFGPGTRLTVT.

The CDR3, as DNA: TGTGCCAGCAGATATGACAGGGGTGGGGATAGCAATCAGCCCCAGCATTTT. Translated, it gives CASRYDRGGDSNQPQHF. The chain employs TRBV5-8 and TRBJ1-5, with 8 nucleotides matching TRBD1. CDR1 is SGHTS, CDR2 YDEGEE, per germline. V was pared by 5 bases and J by 0 bases, with 10 bases of the junction left unmatched. The CDR3 contains 17 residues. The full variable domain, completed using reference TRBV5-8 and TRBJ1-5, is EAGVTQSPTHLIKTRGQQATLRCSPISGHTSVYWYQQALGLGLQFLLWYDEGEERNRGNFPPRFSGRQFPNYSSELNVNALELEDSALYLCASRYDRGGDSNQPQHFGDGTRLSIL.

CDR3 DNA sequence: TGTGCCCACAGGCCCTCCACTTACAATGAGCAGTTCTTC. This encodes CAHRPSTYNEQFF. This chain connects TRBV28 to TRBJ2-1, with a possible D match to TRBD1 (5 bases). The ends were cut back, 11 bases at V and 4 bases at J, with 15 bases in the middle. From germline, CDR1 is MDHEN and CDR2 SYDVKM. This CDR3 is 13 amino acids long.

The J gene is TRBJ1-6, the V gene TRBV6-5; 8 bases fit TRBD1. The CDR3 totals 15 residues. CDR1 and CDR2 (germline): MNHEY, SVGAGI. V dropped 7 bases and J dropped 7; count of bases not matched to a gene: 9. The CDR3 loop is CASKIQTGENSPLHF. CDR3 sequence (DNA): TGTGCCAGCAAGATCCAGACAGGGGAAAATTCACCCCTCCACTTT.

The V gene is TRBV2, the J gene TRBJ1-1; D possibly corresponds to TRBD1 (6 bases). Germline-derived CDR1 and CDR2 are SNHLY and FYNNEI. The V end was cut by 4 bases, the J end by 1 base, with 13 bases between. The CDR3 sequence is 15 residues long. The CDR3 DNA reads as TGTGCCAGCAGTGGTAGGGGACAACAGAACACTGAAGCTTTCTTT. Amino acids: CASSGRGQQNTEAFF.

The gene calls are TRBV5-5 and TRBJ1-3; D might be TRBD1 (5 bases). Germline CDR1 SGHKS, CDR2 YYEKEE (reference sequence). The CDR3 runs 15 residues. Trimming removed 0 bases from V and 0 bases from J, with 7 bases in between. The CDR3 nucleotides are TGTGCCAGCAGCTTGGGGGGCCGCTCTGGAAACACCATATATTTT. Amino acids: CASSLGGRSGNTIYF.

This chain joins TRBV10-2 and TRBJ2-1; the D gene could be TRBD1 or TRBD2 (6 bases each). Germline values: CDR1 WSHSY, CDR2 SAAADI. The CDR3 has 15 amino acids. V lost 2 bases to trimming and J lost 0 bases, with 8 bases between them. The CDR3 spells CASSERGASYNEQFF. The CDR3 bases are TGCGCCAGCAGTGAGAGGGGGGCCTCCTACAATGAGCAGTTCTTC.

The V call is TRBV4-3, the J call TRBJ1-2; D possibly corresponds to TRBD1 (6 bases). The CDR3 is 16 residues long. CDR1 LGHNA and CDR2 YSLEER come from the germline V gene. The ends were cut back, 0 bases at V and 3 bases at J, with 14 bases in the middle. CDR3: CASSQDPMTGHYGYTF. DNA for the CDR3: TGCGCCAGCAGCCAAGACCCGATGACAGGCCACTATGGCTACACCTTC.

The chain has TRBV13 and TRBJ1-3; D ambiguous. This CDR3 has 14 residues. The V gene's germline CDR1 is PRHDT and CDR2 FYEKMQ (reference sequence). Trimming shortened V by 2 bases and J by 1 base, and 6 bases separated the two germline ends. The CDR3 DNA follows: TGTGCCAGCAGCTTATACAGTTCTGGAAACACCATATATTTT. The encoded protein is CASSLYSSGNTIYF.

As DNA, the CDR3 is TGTGCCAGCAGCGGTTGGACAGGGGGCACCGGGGAGCTGTTTTTT. Residues: CASSGWTGGTGELFF. The rearrangement links TRBV7-6 to TRBJ2-2; 10 nucleotides match TRBD1. Germline assignment: CDR1 SGHVS and CDR2 FNYEAQ. The trim removed 5 bases at V and 4 bases at J, leaving 4 bases unmatched. This CDR3 contains 15 residues. The whole variable domain, filled in from reference TRBV7-6 and TRBJ2-2, reads GAGVSQSPRYKVTKRGQDVALRCDPISGHVSLYWYRQALGQGPEFLTYFNYEAQQDKSGLPNDRFSAERPEGSISTLTIQRTEQRDSAMYRCASSGWTGGTGELFFGEGSRLTVL.

This chain connects TRBV5-4 to TRBJ2-5; 9 bases align to TRBD2. The CDR3 loop spans 17 amino acids. Germline V gene data show CDR1 as SGHNT and CDR2 as YYREEE (reference sequence). Trimming at V came to 2 bases and at J to 3 bases, leaving 11 bases not matched to a gene. CDR3 protein: CASSFGLAGMVKETQYF. The CDR3 DNA reads as TGTGCCAGCAGCTTTGGTCTAGCGGGGATGGTAAAAGAGACCCAGTACTTC.

The chain couples TRBV7-8 to TRBJ1-4; tentative D call: TRBD1 (5 bases). CDR1 and CDR2 (germline): SGHVS, FQNEAQ. Trimming left V 5 bases short and J 7 bases short, with 8 bases between. The CDR3 length is 12 residues. The CDR3 loop reads CASSGAGEKLFF. As DNA, the CDR3 is TGTGCCAGCAGCGGGGCTGGTGAAAAACTGTTTTTT.